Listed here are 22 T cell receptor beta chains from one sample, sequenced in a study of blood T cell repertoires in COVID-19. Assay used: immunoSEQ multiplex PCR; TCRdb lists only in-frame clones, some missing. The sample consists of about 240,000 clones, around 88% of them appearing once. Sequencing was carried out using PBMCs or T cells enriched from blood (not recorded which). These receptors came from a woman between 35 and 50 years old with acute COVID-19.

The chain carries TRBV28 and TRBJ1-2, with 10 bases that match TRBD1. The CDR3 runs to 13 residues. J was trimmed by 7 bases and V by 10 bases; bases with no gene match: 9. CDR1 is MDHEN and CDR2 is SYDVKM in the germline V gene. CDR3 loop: CAIELTGGLGYTF. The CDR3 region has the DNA TGTGCCATCGAGCTGACAGGGGGCCTTGGCTACACCTTC.

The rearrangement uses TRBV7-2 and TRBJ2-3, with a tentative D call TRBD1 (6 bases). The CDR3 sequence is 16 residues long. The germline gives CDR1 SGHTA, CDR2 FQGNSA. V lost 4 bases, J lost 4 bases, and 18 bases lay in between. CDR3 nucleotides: TGTGCCAGCAGCTCCCTGGGGGCCAGTCTCGCAGATACGCAGTATTTT. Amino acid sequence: CASSSLGASLADTQYF.

CDR3: CASSAQLAGGEETQYF. The DNA for the CDR3 is TGTGCCAGCAGCGCCCAACTAGCGGGGGGAGAAGAGACCCAGTACTTC. The chain employs TRBV9 and TRBJ2-5; 12 bases are a match to TRBD2. Losses at the gene ends were 3 bases for V and 3 bases for J; bases not matched to a gene: 6. The CDR3 is made up of 16 amino acids. CDR1 and CDR2 (germline): SGDLS, YYNGEE. Full variable domain (remainder filled in from reference TRBV9 and TRBJ2-5): DSGVTQTPKHLITATGQRVTLRCSPRSGDLSVYWYQQSLDQGLQFLIQYYNGEERAKGNILERFSAQQFPDLHSELNLSSLELGDSALYFCASSAQLAGGEETQYFGPGTRLLVL.

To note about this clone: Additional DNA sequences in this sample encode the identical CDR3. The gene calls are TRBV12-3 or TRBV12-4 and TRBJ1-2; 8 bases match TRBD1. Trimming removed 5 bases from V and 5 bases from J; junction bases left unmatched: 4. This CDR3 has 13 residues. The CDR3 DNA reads TGTGCCAGCAGTGAAACAGGGGGGTATGGCTACACCTTC. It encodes CASSETGGYGYTF.

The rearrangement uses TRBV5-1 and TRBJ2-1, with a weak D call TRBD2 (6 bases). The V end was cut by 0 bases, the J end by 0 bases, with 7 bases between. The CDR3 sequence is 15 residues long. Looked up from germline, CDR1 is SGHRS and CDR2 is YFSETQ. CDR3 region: CASSLGTNSYNEQFF. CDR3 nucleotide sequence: TGCGCCAGCAGCTTGGGGACTAACTCCTACAATGAGCAGTTCTTC.

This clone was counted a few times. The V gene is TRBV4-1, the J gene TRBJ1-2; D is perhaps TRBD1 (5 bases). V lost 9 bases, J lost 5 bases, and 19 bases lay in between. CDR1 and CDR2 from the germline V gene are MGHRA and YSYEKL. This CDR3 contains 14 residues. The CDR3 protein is CASGWGREDYGYTF. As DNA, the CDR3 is TGCGCCAGTGGGTGGGGCAGGGAAGATTATGGCTACACCTTC.

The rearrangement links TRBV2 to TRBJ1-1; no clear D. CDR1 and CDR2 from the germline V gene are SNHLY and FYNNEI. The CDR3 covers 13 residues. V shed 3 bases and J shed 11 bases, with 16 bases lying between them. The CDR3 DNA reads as TGTGCCAGCAGTGAGGGCCGTATACTGAATGCTTTCTTT. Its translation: CASSEGRILNAFF.

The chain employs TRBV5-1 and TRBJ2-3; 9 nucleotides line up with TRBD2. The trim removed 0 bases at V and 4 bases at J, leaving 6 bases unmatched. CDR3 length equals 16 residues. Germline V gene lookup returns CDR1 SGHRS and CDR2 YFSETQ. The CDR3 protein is CASSLGSGSPPDTQYF. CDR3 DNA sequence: TGCGCCAGCAGCTTGGGTAGCGGGAGCCCCCCAGATACGCAGTATTTT.

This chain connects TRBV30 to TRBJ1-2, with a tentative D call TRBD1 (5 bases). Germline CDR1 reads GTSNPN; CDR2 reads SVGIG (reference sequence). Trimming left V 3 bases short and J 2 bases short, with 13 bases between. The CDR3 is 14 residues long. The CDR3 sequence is CAWSSGGTNYGYTF. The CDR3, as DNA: TGTGCCTGGAGCAGCGGGGGTACCAACTATGGCTACACCTTC.

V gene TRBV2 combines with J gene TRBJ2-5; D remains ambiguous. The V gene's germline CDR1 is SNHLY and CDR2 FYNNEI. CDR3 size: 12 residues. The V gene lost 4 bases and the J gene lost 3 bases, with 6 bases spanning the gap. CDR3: CASSVRKETQYF. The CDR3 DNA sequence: TGTGCCAGCAGTGTGAGGAAAGAGACCCAGTACTTC.

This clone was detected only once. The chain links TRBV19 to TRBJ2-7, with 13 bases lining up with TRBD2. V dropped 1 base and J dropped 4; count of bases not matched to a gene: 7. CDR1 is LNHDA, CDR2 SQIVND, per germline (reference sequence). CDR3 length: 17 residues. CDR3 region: CASSIGPGLAGAYEQYF. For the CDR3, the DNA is TGTGCCAGTAGTATAGGCCCAGGACTAGCGGGAGCATACGAGCAGTACTTC.

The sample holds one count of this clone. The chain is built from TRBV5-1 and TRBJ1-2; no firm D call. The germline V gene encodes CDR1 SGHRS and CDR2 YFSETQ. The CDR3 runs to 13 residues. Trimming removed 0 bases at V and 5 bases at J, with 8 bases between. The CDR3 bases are TGCGCCAGCAGCTTGGAGCCGCGATATGGCTACACCTTC. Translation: CASSLEPRYGYTF.

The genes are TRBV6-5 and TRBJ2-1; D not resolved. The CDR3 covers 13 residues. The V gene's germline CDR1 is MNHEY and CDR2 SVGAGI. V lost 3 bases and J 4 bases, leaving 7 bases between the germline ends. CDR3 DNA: TGTGCCAGCAGTTATAAAGCTTACAATGAGCAGTTCTTC. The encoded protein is CASSYKAYNEQFF.

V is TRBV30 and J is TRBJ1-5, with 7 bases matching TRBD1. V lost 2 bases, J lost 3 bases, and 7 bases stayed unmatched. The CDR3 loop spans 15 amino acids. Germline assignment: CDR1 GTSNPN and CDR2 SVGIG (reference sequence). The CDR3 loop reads CAWSTRQGNNQPQHF. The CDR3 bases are TGTGCCTGGAGTACCCGACAGGGCAACAATCAGCCCCAGCATTTT.

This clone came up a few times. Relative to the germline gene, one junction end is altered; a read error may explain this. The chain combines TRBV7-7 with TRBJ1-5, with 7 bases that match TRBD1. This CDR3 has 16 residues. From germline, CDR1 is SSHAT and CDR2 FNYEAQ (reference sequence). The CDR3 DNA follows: TGTGCTAGCAGCTTAGTGAGCGACAGGGGCAATCAGCCCCAGCATTTT. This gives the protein CASSLVSDRGNQPQHF.

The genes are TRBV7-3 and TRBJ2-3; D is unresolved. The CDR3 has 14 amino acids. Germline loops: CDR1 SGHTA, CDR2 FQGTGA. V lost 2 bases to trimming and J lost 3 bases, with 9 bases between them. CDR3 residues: CASSLELRTDTQYF. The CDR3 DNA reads TGTGCCAGCAGCTTAGAGCTAAGAACAGATACGCAGTATTTT.

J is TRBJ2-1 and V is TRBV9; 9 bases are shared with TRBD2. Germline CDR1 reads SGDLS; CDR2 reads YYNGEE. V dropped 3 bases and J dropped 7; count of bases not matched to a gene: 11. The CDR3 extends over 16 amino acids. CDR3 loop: CASSGTSGWGGNEQFF. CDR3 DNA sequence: TGTGCCAGCAGCGGAACTAGCGGGTGGGGTGGTAATGAGCAGTTCTTC. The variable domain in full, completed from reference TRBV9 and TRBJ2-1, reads DSGVTQTPKHLITATGQRVTLRCSPRSGDLSVYWYQQSLDQGLQFLIQYYNGEERAKGNILERFSAQQFPDLHSELNLSSLELGDSALYFCASSGTSGWGGNEQFFGPGTRLTVL.

CDR3 amino acids: CASSQDLAGTDTQYF. DNA of the CDR3: TGTGCCAGCAGCCAAGACCTAGCGGGCACAGATACGCAGTATTTT. The genes are TRBV3-1 (or the pseudogene TRBV3-2) and TRBJ2-3; 7 bases fit TRBD2. From germline, CDR1 is LGHDT and CDR2 YNNKEL (reference sequence). The J segment lost 1 base and the V segment lost 0 bases, leaving 1 base of the junction unmatched. The CDR3 extends over 15 amino acids.

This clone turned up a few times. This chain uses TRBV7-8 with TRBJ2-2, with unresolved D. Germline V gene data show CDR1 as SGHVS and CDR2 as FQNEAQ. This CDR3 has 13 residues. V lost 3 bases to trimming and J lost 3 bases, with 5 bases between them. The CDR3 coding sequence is TGTGCCAGCAGCTTTATCGACACCGGGGAGCTGTTTTTT. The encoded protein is CASSFIDTGELFF.

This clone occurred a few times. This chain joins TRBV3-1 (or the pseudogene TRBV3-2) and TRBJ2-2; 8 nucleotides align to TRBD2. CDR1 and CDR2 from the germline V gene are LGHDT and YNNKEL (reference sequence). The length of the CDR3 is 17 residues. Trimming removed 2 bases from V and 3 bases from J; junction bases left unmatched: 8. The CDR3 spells CASSQPGTRGDTGELFF. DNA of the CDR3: TGTGCCAGCAGCCAACCCGGGACTAGAGGTGACACCGGGGAGCTGTTTTTT.

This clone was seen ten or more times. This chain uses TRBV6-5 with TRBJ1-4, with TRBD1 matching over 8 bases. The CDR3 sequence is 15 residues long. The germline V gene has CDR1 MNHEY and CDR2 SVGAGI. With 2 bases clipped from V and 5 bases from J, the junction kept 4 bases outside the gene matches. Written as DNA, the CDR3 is TGTGCCAGCAGTTACCAACAGGGGGTAAATGAAAAACTGTTTTTT. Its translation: CASSYQQGVNEKLFF.

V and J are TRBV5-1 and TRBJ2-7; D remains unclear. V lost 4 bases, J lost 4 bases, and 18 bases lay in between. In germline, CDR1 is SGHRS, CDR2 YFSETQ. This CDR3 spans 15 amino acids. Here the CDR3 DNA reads TGCGCCAGCAGCGTAAGTCCGGGTCGTGGTTACGAGCAGTACTTC. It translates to CASSVSPGRGYEQYF.